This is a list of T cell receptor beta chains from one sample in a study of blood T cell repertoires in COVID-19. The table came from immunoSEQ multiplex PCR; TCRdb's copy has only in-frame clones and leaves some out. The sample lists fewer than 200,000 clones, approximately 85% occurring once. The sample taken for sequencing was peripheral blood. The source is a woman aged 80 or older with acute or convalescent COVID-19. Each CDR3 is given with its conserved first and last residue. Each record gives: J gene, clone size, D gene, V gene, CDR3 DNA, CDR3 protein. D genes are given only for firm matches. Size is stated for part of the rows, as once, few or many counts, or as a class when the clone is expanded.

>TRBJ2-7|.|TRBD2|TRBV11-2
TGTGCCAGCAGCTTAGGGGCAGCGGGGGTATCCTACGAGCAGTACTTC
CASSLGAAGVSYEQYF
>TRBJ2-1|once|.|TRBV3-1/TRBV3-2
TGTGCCAGCAGCCAAGTGAGTAATGAGCAGTTCTTC
CASSQVSNEQFF
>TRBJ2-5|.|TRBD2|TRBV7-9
TGTGCCAGCAGCTTAGGGGGTAGCGGGGTACAAGAGACCCAGTACTTC
CASSLGGSGVQETQYF
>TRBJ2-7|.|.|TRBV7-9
TGTGCCAGCAGCTTAAAAAGCCCCTACGAGCAGTACTTC
CASSLKSPYEQYF
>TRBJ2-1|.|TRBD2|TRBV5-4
TGTGCCAGCAGCGTCCGACTAGCGGGGCCGGGGAATGAGCAGTTCTTC
CASSVRLAGPGNEQFF
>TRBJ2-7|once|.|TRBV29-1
TGCAGCGCCAACAGGGACGGCTCCTACGAGCAGTACTTC
CSANRDGSYEQYF
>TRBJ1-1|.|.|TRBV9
TGTGCCAGCAGCGCCCAGGGGATCAGTAACACTGAAGCTTTCTTT
CASSAQGISNTEAFF
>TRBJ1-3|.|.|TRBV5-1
TGCGCCAGCAGCCATTCAGGGTCCTACTCTGGAAACACCATATATTTT
CASSHSGSYSGNTIYF
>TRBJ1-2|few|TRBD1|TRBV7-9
TGTGCCAGCAGCTTAGGGGACAGGGATCGAGTCTATGGCTACACCTTC
CASSLGDRDRVYGYTF
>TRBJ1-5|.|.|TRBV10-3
TGTGCCATCAGTGAGTCCCTAACCCAGCCCCAGCATTTT
CAISESLTQPQHF
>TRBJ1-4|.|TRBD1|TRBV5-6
TGTGCCAGCAGCTCTATGAGGGGGCAGGGGGAAAAACTGTTTTTT
CASSSMRGQGEKLFF
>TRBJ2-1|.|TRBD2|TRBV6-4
TGTGCCAGCACCCTTAGCGGGAGAGAGCAGTTCTTC
CASTLSGREQFF
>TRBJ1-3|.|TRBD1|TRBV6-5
TGTGCCAGCAGTTACCGGACAGGGTATGGAAACACCATATATTTT
CASSYRTGYGNTIYF
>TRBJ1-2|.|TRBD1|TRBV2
TGTGCCAGCAGTGGGGACAGCTACGGCTACACCTTC
CASSGDSYGYTF
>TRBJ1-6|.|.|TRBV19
TGTGCCAGTAGTACCCCGAATTCACCCCTCCACTTT
CASSTPNSPLHF
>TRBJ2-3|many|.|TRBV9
TGTGCCAGCAGTGACGGGGCAGATACGCAGTATTTT
CASSDGADTQYF
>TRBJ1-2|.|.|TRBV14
TGTGCCAGCAGCCATGATAGACTTAACTATGGCTACACCTTC
CASSHDRLNYGYTF
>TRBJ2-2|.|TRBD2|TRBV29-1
TGCAGCTTTTCCTCCGGGACTAGCGGAGCAGGCACCGGGGAGCTGTTTTTT
CSFSSGTSGAGTGELFF
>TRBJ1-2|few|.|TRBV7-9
TGTGCCAGCAGCTTATTCGGCGGGGGCCTTAGTGAGGGCTACACCTTC
CASSLFGGGLSEGYTF
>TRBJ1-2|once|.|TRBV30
TGTGCCGGCCCTGGCTACACCTTC
CAGPGYTF
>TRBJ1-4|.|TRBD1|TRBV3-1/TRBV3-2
TGTGCCAGCAGTCCAAGAACAGGGGATAATGAAAAACTGTTTTTT
CASSPRTGDNEKLFF
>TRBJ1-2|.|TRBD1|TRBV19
TGTGCCAGTAGTTTGATTCCCGGACAGGGATATAACTATGGCTACACCTTC
CASSLIPGQGYNYGYTF
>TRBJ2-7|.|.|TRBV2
TGTGCCAGCAGTGAGGAGCGGCCACCGAGCGAGCAGTACTTC
CASSEERPPSEQYF
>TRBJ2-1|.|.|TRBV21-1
TGTGCCAGCAGCAAAGCAGGCTCCCTCGGGACAGGGGGCTACAATGAGCAGTTCTTC
CASSKAGSLGTGGYNEQFF
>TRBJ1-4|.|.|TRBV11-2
TGTGCCAGCAGCCCCCCTCCAACTAATGAAAAACTGTTTTTT
CASSPPPTNEKLFF
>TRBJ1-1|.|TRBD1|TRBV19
TGTGCCAGTTACTACAGGGGGCGTACTGAAGCTTTCTTT
CASYYRGRTEAFF
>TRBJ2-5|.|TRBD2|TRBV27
TGTGCCAGCAGTTCCGAGGGGCGAGCGGGGTGGTACCAAGAGACCCAGTACTTC
CASSSEGRAGWYQETQYF
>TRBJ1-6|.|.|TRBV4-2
TGTGCCAGCAGCTCCTCTAGCGGTCCCTGGGATTCACCCCTCCACTTT
CASSSSSGPWDSPLHF
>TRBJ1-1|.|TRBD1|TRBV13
TGTGCCAGCAGCTTAGGCCTGGACAGGGAAGCTTTCTTT
CASSLGLDREAFF
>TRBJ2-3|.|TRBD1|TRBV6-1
TGTGCCAGCAGTGAAAGACAGGGGGCGACTGATACGCAGTATTTT
CASSERQGATDTQYF
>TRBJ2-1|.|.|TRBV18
TGTGCCAGCTCACCACTCCAAGGACAGAGTGGCAATGAGCAGTTCTTC
CASSPLQGQSGNEQFF
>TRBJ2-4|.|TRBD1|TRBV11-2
TGTGCCAGCAGCTTAGATGACAGGGGGGAGGGGCAAGCCAAAAACATTCAGTACTTC
CASSLDDRGEGQAKNIQYF
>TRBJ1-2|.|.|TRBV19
TGTGCCAGTAGTAGACGGGTAGCTGATGGCTACACCTTC
CASSRRVADGYTF
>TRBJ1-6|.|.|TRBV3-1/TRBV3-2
TGTGCCAGCAGCCAACAGGGGAATTCACCCCTCCACTTT
CASSQQGNSPLHF
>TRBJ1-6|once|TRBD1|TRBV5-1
TGCGCCAGCAGCTTGGCCACAGACAGGGGTAATTCACCCCTCCACTTT
CASSLATDRGNSPLHF
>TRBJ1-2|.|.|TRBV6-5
TGTGCCAGCAGAGACACCTATCGTTCGGTTGGCTACACCTTC
CASRDTYRSVGYTF
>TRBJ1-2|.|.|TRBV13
TGTGCCAGCAGCTTAGGGACAGTTAACTATGGCTACACCTTC
CASSLGTVNYGYTF
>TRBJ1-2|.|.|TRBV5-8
TGTGCCAGCAGTCGGGGGACCGACTATGGCTACACCTTC
CASSRGTDYGYTF
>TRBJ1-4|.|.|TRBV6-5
TGTGCCAGCAGGCTCGGGGGGGGGCGTTGGGAAAAACTGTTTTTT
CASRLGGGRWEKLFF
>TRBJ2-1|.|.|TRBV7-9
TGTGCCAGCAGCTTACCTATTTACAATGAGCAGTTCTTC
CASSLPIYNEQFF
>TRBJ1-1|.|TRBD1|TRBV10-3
TGTGCCATCGGGACAGAAATGAACACTGAAGCTTTCTTT
CAIGTEMNTEAFF
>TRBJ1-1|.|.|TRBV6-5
TGTGCCGCTACACAGGGTGGGGACACTGAAGCTTTCTTT
CAATQGGDTEAFF
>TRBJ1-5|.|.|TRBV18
TGTGCCAGCTCACCAGGCGCAGGGCCGAGCAATCAGCCCCAGCATTTT
CASSPGAGPSNQPQHF